This T cell receptor (beta chain) was sequenced during a study of blood T cell repertoires in COVID-19. Study overall: Whether acute or convalescent, the COVID-19 samples came from the United States, Italy and Spain. From T cells, B-cell-depleted T cells, or PBMCs came the material, which was cDNA or gDNA.

Trimming removed 3 bases at V and 9 bases at J, with 23 bases between. Germline assignment: CDR1 LGHDT and CDR2 YNNKEL (reference sequence). The CDR3 length is 16 residues. Authors' analysis steps: Amplifying reference gene primers gave estimates of nucleated cell counts. Clones were read by immunoSEQ multiplex PCR, and TCRdb kept only the in-frame ones, dropping some. That table furnishes V, J and clone size, whereas the DNA furnished D and trimming. The data show 99,000 or so clones, roughly four fifths seen once. Specimen: peripheral blood. The rearrangement uses TRBV3-1 (or the pseudogene TRBV3-2) and TRBJ1-1; TRBD1 is a possible D gene (6 bases). The receptor's source is a man aged 60 to 75 with acute or convalescent COVID-19. This CDR3 reads CASSHTDGGASAQAFF. In nucleotides, the CDR3 is TGTGCCAGCAGCCACACCGACGGGGGGGCCTCCGCCCAAGCTTTCTTT.